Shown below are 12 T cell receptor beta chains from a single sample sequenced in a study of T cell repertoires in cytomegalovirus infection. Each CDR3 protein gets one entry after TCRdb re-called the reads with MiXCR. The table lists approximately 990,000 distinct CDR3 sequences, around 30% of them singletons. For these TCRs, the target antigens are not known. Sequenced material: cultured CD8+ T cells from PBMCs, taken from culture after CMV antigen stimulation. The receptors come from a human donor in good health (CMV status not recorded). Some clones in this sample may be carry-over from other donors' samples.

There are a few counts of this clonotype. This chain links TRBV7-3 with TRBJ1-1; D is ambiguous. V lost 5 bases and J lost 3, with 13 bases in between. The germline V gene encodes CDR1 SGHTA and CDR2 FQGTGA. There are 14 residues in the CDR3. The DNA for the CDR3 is TGTGCCAGCAGCCCGTACGGGTCGGACACTGAAGCTTTCTTT. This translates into CASSPYGSDTEAFF. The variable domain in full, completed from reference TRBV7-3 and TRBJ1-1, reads GAGVSQTPSNKVTEKGKYVELRCDPISGHTALYWYRQSLGQGPEFLIYFQGTGAADDSGLPNDRFFAVRPEGSVSTLKIQRTERGDSAVYLCASSPYGSDTEAFFGQGTRLTVV.

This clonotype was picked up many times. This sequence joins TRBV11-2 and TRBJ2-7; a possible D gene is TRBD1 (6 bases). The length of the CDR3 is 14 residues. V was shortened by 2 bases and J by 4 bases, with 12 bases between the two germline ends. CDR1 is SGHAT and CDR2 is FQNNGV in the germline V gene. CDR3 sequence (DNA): TGTGCCAGCAGCTTAAGGACAGAGGATTACGAGCAGTACTTC. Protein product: CASSLRTEDYEQYF. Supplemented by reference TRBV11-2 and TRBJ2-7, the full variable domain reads EAGVAQSPRYKIIEKRQSVAFWCNPISGHATLYWYQQILGQGPKLLIQFQNNGVVDDSQLPKDRFSAERLKGVDSTLKIQPAKLEDSAVYLCASSLRTEDYEQYFGPGTRLTVT.

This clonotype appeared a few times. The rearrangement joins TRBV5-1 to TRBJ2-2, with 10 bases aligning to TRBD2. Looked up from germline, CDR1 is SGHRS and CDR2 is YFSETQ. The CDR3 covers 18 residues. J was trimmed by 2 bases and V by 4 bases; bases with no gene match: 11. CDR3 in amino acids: CASSTTSTSGINTGELFF. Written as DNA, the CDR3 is TGCGCCAGCAGCACCACATCTACTAGCGGGATCAACACCGGGGAGCTGTTTTTT.

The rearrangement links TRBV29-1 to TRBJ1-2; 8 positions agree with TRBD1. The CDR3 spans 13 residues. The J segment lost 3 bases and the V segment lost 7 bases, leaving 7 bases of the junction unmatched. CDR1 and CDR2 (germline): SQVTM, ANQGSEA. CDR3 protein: CSGDEDRDYGYTF. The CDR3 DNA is TGCAGCGGGGATGAGGACAGGGACTATGGCTACACCTTC.

The CDR3 loop is CAISEFGLPTYEQYF. In DNA form, the CDR3 reads TGTGCCATCAGTGAGTTTGGACTGCCAACCTACGAGCAGTACTTC. This chain links TRBV10-3 with TRBJ2-7, with a possible D match to TRBD2 (5 bases). The CDR3 is made up of 15 amino acids. From germline, CDR1 is ENHRY and CDR2 SYGVKD. Trimming stripped 1 base from V and 2 bases from J, with 12 bases between.

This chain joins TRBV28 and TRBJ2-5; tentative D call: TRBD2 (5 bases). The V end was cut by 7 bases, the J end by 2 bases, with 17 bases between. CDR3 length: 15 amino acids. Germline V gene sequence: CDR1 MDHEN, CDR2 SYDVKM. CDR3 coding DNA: TGTGCCAGCACCCCCCTTAGGGAGAAGCAAGAGACCCAGTACTTC. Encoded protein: CASTPLREKQETQYF.

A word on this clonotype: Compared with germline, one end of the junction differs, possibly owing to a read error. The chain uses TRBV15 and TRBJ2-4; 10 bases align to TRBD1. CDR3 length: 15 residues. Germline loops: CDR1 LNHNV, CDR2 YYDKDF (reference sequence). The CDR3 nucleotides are TGTGCCACCCGCAGGGACAGGGGTACCAAAAACATTCAGTACTTC. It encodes CATRRDRGTKNIQYF.

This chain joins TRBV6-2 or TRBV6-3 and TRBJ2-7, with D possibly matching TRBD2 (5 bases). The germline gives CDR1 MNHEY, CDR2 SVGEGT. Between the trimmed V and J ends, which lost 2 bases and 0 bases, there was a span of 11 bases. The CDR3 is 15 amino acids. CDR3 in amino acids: CASSYGREGSYEQYV. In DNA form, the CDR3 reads TGTGCCAGCAGTTACGGGCGTGAGGGCTCCTACGAGCAGTACGTC.

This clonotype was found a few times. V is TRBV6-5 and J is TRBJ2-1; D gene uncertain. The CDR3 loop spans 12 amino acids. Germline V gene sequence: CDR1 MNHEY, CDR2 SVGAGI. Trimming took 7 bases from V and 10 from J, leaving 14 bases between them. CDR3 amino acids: CASKTPLGEQFF. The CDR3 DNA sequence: TGTGCCAGCAAAACCCCCCTAGGAGAGCAGTTCTTC.

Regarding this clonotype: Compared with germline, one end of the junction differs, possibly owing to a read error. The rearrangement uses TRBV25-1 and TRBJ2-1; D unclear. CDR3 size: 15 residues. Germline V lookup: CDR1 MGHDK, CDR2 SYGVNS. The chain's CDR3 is CANSEKGSNMGEQFF. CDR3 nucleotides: TGTGCCAACAGTGAAAAGGGTTCGAATATGGGTGAGCAGTTCTTC.

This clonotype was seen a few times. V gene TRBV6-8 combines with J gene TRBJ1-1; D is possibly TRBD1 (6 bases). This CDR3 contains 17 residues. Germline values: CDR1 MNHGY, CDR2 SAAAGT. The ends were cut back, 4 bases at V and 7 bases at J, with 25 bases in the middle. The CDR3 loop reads CASSSPSRGTSDGEAFF. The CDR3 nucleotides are TGTGCCAGCAGTTCCCCCTCCAGGGGCACCTCCGACGGTGAAGCTTTCTTT.

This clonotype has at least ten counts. Written as DNA, the CDR3 is TGTGCCAGCAGCAAAGGGGGCACTGAAGCTTTCTTT. The encoded protein is CASSKGGTEAFF. This chain uses TRBV7-9 with TRBJ1-1; perhaps TRBD1 as D (6 bases). This CDR3 has 12 amino acids. CDR1 and CDR2 from the germline V gene are SEHNR and FQNEAQ (reference sequence). Trimming took off 5 bases at V and 4 bases at J, with 8 bases between the two ends.